Sequencing of this T cell receptor beta chain was carried out in a study of cytomegalovirus exposure and HLA in healthy donors. Both 60 Vbeta primers and 13 Jbeta primers went into the PCR. Some clones are missing from TCRdb's copy, which holds only in-frame ones; the method was immunoSEQ multiplex PCR. The sample has roughly 150,000 clones, more than 65% seen once; the top ten hold about 1.5%. The trim removed 5 bases at V and 1 base at J, leaving 4 bases unmatched. The length of the CDR3 is 14 residues. Germline-derived CDR1 and CDR2 are SGHRS and YFSETQ. This clone appeared a single time. Its antigen remains unidentified. The study's findings and limits: Earlier analysis yielded a pattern in which most TCR beta V segments were productive about 87% or about 30% of the time.

V and J are TRBV5-1 and TRBJ2-3, with 7 bases fitting TRBD1. This sequence originates from a woman aged 25-40 years in good health and CMV-seronegative. Sequencing was carried out using PBMCs. CDR3 in DNA: TGCGCCAGCAGATCTGGACAGGGCACAGATACGCAGTATTTT. This codes for CASRSGQGTDTQYF.